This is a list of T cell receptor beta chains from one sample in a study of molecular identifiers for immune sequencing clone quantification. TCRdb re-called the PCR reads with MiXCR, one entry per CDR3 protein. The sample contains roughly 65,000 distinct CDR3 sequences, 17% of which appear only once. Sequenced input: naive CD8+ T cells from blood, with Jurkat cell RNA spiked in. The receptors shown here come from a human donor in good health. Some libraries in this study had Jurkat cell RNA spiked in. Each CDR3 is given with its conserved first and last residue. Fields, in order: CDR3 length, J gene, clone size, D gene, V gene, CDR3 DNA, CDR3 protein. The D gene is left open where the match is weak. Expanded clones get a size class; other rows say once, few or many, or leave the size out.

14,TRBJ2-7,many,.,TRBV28,TGTGCCAGTGGAGCGGGTACTACCTCCTACGAGCAGTACTTC,CASGAGTTSYEQYF
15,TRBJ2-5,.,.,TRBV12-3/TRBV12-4,TGTGCCAGCCGGAACCAACTAGAATCAATAGAGGCCCAGTACTTC,CASRNQLESIEAQYF
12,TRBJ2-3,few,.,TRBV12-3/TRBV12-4,TGTGCCAGCAGTTTCGATTCTGGTACGCAGTATTTT,CASSFDSGTQYF
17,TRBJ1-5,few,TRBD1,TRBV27,TGTGCCAGCAGTTTATTTGCAGGGGGGGGGAGCAATCAGCCCCAGCATTTT,CASSLFAGGGSNQPQHF
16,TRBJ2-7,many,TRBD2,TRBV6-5,TGTGCCAGCAGTTACAGTCTAGCGGGAGTATCTTACGAGCAGTACTTC,CASSYSLAGVSYEQYF
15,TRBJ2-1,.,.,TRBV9,TGTGCCAGCAGCGTAAGCTGGACAGACTACAATGAGCAGTTCTTC,CASSVSWTDYNEQFF
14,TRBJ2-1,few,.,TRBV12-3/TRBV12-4,TGTGCCAGCACCACGAACCTCAGTGAGCCTGAGCAGTTCTTC,CASTTNLSEPEQFF
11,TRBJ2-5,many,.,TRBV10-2,TGCGCCTCTACCCCGGGGGTGACCCAGTACTTC,CASTPGVTQYF
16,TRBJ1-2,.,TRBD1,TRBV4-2,TGTGCCAGCAGCCAACCGGGACAGGGGATGGACTATGGCTACACCTTC,CASSQPGQGMDYGYTF
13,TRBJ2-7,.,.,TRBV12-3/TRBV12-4,TGTGCCAGCAGTTTAGGCTACTCCTACGAGCAGTACTTC,CASSLGYSYEQYF
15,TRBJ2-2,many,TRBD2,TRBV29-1,TGCAGCGCCAACCCTAGCGGGAGAGCGGCCGGGGAGCTGTTTTTT,CSANPSGRAAGELFF
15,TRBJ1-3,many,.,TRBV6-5,TGTGCCAGCAGTTACTCGATGAACTCTGGAAACACCATATATTTT,CASSYSMNSGNTIYF